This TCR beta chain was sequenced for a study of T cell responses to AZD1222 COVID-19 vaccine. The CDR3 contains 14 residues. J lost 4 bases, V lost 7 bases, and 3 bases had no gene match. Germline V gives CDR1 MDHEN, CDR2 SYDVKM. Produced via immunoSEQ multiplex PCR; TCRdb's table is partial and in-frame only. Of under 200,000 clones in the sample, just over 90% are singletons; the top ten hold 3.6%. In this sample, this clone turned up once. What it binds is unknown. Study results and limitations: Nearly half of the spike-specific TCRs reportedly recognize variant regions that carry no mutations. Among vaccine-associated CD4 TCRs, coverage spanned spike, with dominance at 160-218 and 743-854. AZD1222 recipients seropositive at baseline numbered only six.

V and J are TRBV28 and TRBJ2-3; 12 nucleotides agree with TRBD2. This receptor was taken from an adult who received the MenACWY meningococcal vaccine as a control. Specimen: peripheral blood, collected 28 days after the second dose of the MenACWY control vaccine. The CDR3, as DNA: TGTGCCAGCAAGACTAGCGGGAGCTCAGATACGCAGTATTTT. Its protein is CASKTSGSSDTQYF.